This T cell receptor (beta chain) is drawn from a study of CD8+ T cells in alopecia areata. Comment on this clone: Its antigen is as yet unknown.

General study results and limits: Both scalp clonality and the expanded CD8+ clones among the top 100 showed a significant decrease with tofacitinib. Normal scalp had lower clonality than lesional scalp, with alopecia totalis/universalis lesions showing this most strongly. Sequences from scalp samples also cover resident alphabeta T cells of normal skin.

As for treatment: oral pan-JAK inhibitor, 5-10 mg twice daily. Lesional scalp punch biopsies and peripheral blood came from alopecia areata patients. RNA was isolated and reverse transcribed to cDNA, the sequencing template. The table came from immunoSEQ multiplex PCR; TCRdb's copy has only in-frame clones and leaves some out. The sample records around 290,000 clones, roughly 50% being singletons. Germline V gene sequence: CDR1 MNHNY, CDR2 SVGAGI (reference sequence). Trimming shortened V by 2 bases and J by 10 bases, and 15 bases separated the two germline ends. The CDR3 is 14 residues long. The specimen comprised CD4+ T cells sorted from blood, sampled at week 24, from a patient treated with tofacitinib. The chain has TRBV6-6 and TRBJ2-1; maybe TRBD1 (6 bases). The clonotype was recovered from a human donor with alopecia areata. CDR3 protein: CASSYNGGLVEQFF. Here the CDR3 DNA reads TGTGCCAGCAGTTACAATGGGGGCCTGGTGGAGCAGTTCTTC.